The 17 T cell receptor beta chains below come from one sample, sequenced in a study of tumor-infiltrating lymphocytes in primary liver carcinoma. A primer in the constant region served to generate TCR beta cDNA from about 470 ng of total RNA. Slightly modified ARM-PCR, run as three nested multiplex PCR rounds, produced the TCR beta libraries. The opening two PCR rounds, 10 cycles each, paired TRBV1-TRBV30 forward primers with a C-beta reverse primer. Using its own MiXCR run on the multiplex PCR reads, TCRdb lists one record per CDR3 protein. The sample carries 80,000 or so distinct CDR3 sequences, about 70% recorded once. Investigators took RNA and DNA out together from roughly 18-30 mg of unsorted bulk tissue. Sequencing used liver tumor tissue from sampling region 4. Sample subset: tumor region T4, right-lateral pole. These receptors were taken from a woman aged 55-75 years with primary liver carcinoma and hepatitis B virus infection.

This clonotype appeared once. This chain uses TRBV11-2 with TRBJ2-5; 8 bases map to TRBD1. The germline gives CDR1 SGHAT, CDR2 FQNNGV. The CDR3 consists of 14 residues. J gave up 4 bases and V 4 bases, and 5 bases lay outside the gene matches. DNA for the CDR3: TGTGCCAGCAGCTGGAGACAGGGGCTAGAGACCCAGTACTTC. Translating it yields CASSWRQGLETQYF.

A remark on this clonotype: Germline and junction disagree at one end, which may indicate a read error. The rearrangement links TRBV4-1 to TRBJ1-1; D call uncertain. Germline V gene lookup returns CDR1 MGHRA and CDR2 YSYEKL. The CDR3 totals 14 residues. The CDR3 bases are TGCGCCGGCAGCCAAGGGCCACTGGGAACTGAAGCTTTCTTT. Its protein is CAGSQGPLGTEAFF.

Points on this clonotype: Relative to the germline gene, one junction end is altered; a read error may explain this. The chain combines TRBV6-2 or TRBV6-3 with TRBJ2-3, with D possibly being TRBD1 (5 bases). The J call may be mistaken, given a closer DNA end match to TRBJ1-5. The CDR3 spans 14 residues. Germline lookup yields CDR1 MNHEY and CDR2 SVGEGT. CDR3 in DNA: TGTGCTAGCACTGGGACCATTAACACAGATACGCAGCATTTT. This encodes CASTGTINTDTQHF.

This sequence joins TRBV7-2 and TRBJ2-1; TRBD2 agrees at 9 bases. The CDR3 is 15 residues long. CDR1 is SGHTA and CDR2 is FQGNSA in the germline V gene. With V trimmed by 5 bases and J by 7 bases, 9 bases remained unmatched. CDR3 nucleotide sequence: TGTGCCAGCAGCGCCAGGACTAGCGTGAGTAATGAGCAGTTCTTC. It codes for CASSARTSVSNEQFF.

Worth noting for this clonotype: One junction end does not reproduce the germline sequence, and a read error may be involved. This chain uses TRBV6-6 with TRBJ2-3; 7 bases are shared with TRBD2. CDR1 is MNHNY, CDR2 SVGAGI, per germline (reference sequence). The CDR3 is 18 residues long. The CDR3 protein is CTSGYSRGSSRGTDTQYF. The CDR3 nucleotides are TGTACCAGCGGTTACTCGCGCGGGAGCTCCAGAGGCACAGATACGCAGTATTTT.

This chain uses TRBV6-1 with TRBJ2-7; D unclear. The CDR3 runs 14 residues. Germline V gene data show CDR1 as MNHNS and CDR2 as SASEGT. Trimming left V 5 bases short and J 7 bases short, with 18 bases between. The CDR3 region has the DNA TGTGCCAGCAGTTTAACTAACGCTACTACTGAGCAGTACTTC. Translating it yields CASSLTNATTEQYF.

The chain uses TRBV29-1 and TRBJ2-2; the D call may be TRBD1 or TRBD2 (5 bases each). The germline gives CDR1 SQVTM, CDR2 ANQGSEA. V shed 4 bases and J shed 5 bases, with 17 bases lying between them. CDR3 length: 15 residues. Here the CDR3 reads CSVVGAERRTGELFF. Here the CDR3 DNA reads TGCAGCGTTGTCGGGGCGGAACGAAGGACCGGGGAGCTGTTTTTT.

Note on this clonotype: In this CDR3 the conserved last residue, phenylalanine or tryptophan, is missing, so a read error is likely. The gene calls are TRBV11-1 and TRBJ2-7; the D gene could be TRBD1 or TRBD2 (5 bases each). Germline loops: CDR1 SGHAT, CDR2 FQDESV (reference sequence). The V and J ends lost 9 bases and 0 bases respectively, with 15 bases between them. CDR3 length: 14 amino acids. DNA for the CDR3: TGTGCCAGTAGCCGTTGGGGGACCTCCTACGAGCAGTACTTA. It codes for CASSRWGTSYEQYL.

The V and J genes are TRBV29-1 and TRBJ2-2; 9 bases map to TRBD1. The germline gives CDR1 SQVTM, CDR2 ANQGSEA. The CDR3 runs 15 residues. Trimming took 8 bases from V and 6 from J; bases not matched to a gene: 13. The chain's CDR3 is CSIARDRVGSGELFF. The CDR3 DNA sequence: TGCAGCATCGCCCGGGACAGGGTCGGTTCCGGGGAGCTGTTTTTT.

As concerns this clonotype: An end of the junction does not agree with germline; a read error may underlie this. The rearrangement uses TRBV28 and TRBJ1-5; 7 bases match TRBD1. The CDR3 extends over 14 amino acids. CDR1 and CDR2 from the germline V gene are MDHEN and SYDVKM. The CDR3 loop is CASTPDREPQPRHF. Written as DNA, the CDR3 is TGTGCCAGCACGCCTGACAGGGAGCCTCAGCCCCGGCATTTT.

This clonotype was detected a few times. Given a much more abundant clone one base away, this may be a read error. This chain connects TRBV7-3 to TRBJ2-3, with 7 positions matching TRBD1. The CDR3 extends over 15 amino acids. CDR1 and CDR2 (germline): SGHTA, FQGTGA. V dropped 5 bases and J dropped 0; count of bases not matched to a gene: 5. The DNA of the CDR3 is TGTGCCAGCAGCCGAGACAGGGCTAGCACAGATACGCAGTATTTT. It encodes CASSRDRASTDTQYF.

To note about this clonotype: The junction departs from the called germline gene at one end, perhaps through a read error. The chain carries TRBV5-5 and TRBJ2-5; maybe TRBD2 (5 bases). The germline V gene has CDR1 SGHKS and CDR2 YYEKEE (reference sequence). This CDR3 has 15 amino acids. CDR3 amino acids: CASSFGLMKQETQHF. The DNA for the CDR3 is TGTGCCAGCAGCTTTGGACTTATGAAGCAAGAGACCCAGCACTTC.

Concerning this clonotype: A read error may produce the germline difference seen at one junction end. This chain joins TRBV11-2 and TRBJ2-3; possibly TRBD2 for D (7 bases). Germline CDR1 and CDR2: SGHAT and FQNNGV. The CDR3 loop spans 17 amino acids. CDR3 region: CASSLGGLMYASDTQYF. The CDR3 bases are TGTGCCAGCAGTTTAGGGGGACTAATGTACGCGTCAGATACGCAGTATTTT.

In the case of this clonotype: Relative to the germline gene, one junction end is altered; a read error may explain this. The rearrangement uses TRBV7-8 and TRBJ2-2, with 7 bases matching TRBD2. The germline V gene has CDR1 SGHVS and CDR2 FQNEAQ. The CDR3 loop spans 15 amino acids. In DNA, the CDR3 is TGTGCCAACAGCTCCCGGACTAGAGTGGAGAGGGAGCTGTTTTTT. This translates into CANSSRTRVERELFF.

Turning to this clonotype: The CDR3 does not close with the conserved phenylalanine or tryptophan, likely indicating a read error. The CDR3 DNA reads as TGTGTCACCTTAGACAGGGGTAGCACAGATACGCAGTATCTT. Residues: CVTLDRGSTDTQYL. The chain joins TRBV28 to TRBJ2-3; 8 bases match TRBD1. CDR1 and CDR2 (germline): MDHEN, SYDVKM. This CDR3 spans 14 amino acids.

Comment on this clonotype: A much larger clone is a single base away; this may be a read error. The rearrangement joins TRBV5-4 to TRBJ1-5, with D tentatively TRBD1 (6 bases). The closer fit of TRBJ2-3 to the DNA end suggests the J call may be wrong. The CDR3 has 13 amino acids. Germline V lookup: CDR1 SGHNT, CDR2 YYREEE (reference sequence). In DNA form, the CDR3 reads TGTGCCAGCAGCGCTAACAGGGATCAGCCCCAGTATTTT. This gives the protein CASSANRDQPQYF.

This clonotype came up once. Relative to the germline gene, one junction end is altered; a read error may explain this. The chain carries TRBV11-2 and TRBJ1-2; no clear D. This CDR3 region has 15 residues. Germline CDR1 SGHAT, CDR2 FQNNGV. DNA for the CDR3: TGTGCCATCAGCTTAGATCCGGGAGCAATCTATGGCTTCATCTTC. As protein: CAISLDPGAIYGFIF.